Reported below is one T cell receptor beta chain. The sample belongs to a study of blood T cell repertoires in COVID-19. Study summary: PBMCs, B-cell-depleted T cells, or T cells provided the cDNA or gDNA that made up the material.

In the source study's methods: Amplifying reference gene primers gave estimates of nucleated cell counts. Measured with immunoSEQ multiplex PCR; TCRdb has only the in-frame clones, and not every one. V and J calls and clone size are copied from that table; D and trimming were computed from the DNA. The sample carries over 75,000 clones, 70% to 85% recorded once. Trimming took 3 bases from V and 0 from J, leaving 9 bases between them. The CDR3 sequence is 15 residues long. Germline loops: CDR1 LGHDT, CDR2 YNNKEL (reference sequence). This receptor was identified in a woman between 50 and 59 years old with acute or convalescent COVID-19. The rearrangement joins TRBV3-1 (or the pseudogene TRBV3-2) to TRBJ2-1; D unclear. Sample: peripheral blood. CDR3 loop: CASSHRRSSYNEQFF. The CDR3, as DNA: TGTGCCAGCAGCCATAGACGGAGCTCCTACAATGAGCAGTTCTTC.